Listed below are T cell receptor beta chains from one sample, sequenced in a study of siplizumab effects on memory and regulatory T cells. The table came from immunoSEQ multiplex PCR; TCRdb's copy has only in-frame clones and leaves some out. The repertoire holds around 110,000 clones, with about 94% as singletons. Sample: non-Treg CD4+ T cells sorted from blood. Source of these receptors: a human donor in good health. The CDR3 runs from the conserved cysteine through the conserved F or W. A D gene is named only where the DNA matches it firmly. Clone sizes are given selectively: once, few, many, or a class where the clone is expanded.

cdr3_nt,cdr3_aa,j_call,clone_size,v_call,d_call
TGTGCCAGCAGCCGGGGAACAGGACACACAGATACGCAGTATTTT,CASSRGTGHTDTQYF,TRBJ2-3,.,TRBV6-5,.
TGTGCCAGCAGCTTGGGTGGGGATGAGCAGTTCTTC,CASSLGGDEQFF,TRBJ2-1,.,TRBV5-6,.
TGTGCCAGCAGCGTAGGAATTGGGGTAAACACTGAAGCTTTCTTT,CASSVGIGVNTEAFF,TRBJ1-1,.,TRBV9,.
TGTGCCAGCAGTTTAGAGGGGAACTATGGCTACACCTTC,CASSLEGNYGYTF,TRBJ1-2,.,TRBV27,.
TGTGCCAGTTCGGACAGGGGTTCTTTTAGCACAGATACGCAGTATTTT,CASSDRGSFSTDTQYF,TRBJ2-3,.,TRBV19,TRBD1
TGTGCCAGCAGTGATGTGCCAGATACGCAGTATTTT,CASSDVPDTQYF,TRBJ2-3,.,TRBV2,.
TGTGCCAGCAATCGACTAGCGGGCGGCGTAGATACGCAGTATTTT,CASNRLAGGVDTQYF,TRBJ2-3,.,TRBV2,TRBD2
TGTGCCAGCAGCTTATGGACAGTCCAAGAGACCCAGTACTTC,CASSLWTVQETQYF,TRBJ2-5,.,TRBV7-2,.
TGTGCCAGCTCCCTGGGTAGGGGCACAGATACGCAGTATTTT,CASSLGRGTDTQYF,TRBJ2-3,.,TRBV18,.
TGTGCCAGCAGTGTGGGGACCGGGGAGCTGTTTTTT,CASSVGTGELFF,TRBJ2-2,.,TRBV25-1,.
TGTGCCAGCACCAACCGGGGGGGCAGTGGGGAGACCCAGTACTTC,CASTNRGGSGETQYF,TRBJ2-5,.,TRBV6-6,TRBD2
TGTGCCATCAACCTCTTTGGGGCGGGGGAAGGCTACACCTTC,CAINLFGAGEGYTF,TRBJ1-2,.,TRBV10-3,.
TGTGCCATCAAACGGGACGGCAGCTCCTACGAGCAGTACTTC,CAIKRDGSSYEQYF,TRBJ2-7,.,TRBV27,.
TGCGCCAGCAGTGTCGGCCAGGGCTACAATGAGCAGTTCTTC,CASSVGQGYNEQFF,TRBJ2-1,once,TRBV10-1,.
TGCGCCAGCAGCCCTAGCGGGAGTTCCTACGAGCAGTACTTC,CASSPSGSSYEQYF,TRBJ2-7,.,TRBV5-1,TRBD2
TGTGCCTGGGGGACAGGGTCTAGGGAGCAGTACTTC,CAWGTGSREQYF,TRBJ2-7,.,TRBV30,TRBD1
TGTGCCAGCAGTGAAACCACAGGAGATGGCTACACCTTC,CASSETTGDGYTF,TRBJ1-2,.,TRBV6-1,.
TGTGCCACCAGCATAACCCGGAGCAATGGCTACACCTTC,CATSITRSNGYTF,TRBJ1-2,.,TRBV15,.
TGTGCCTGGAACCGGGACAGCGGCCCCTACGAGCAGTACTTC,CAWNRDSGPYEQYF,TRBJ2-7,.,TRBV30,TRBD1
TGTGCCAGCAGTTACTTTGCAGGGAGGGGAAACACCATATATTTT,CASSYFAGRGNTIYF,TRBJ1-3,.,TRBV6-5,.
TGTGCCAGCAGTTCTCTCAACAGGTCACCCTCTGGAAACACCATATATTTT,CASSSLNRSPSGNTIYF,TRBJ1-3,.,TRBV27,.
TGTGCCAGCAGCCCCCTGAGAGGGGTCCACGAGCAGTACTTC,CASSPLRGVHEQYF,TRBJ2-7,few,TRBV7-9,.
TGTGCCAGTAGTTCGAGGACAAGGTCAGATACGCAGTATTTT,CASSSRTRSDTQYF,TRBJ2-3,.,TRBV19,.
TGCGCCAGCAGCTTGGCGGGCTCAACAAACACCGGGGAGCTGTTTTTT,CASSLAGSTNTGELFF,TRBJ2-2,.,TRBV5-1,.
TGTGCCAGTAGTATCACGGCAGCTTATAGCAATCAGCCCCAGCATTTT,CASSITAAYSNQPQHF,TRBJ1-5,.,TRBV19,.
TGTGCCAGTAGTATAGATCTAGGACAGGGACATCAACTGAGTTTCTTT,CASSIDLGQGHQLSFF,TRBJ1-1,.,TRBV19,TRBD1
TGTGCCAGCAGCCCCTTTGGGGAGGGTCCCGGGGCCAACGTCCTGACTTTC,CASSPFGEGPGANVLTF,TRBJ2-6,.,TRBV7-9,TRBD2
TGTGCCAGCAGCCGGACAGCCAGTGGGCTCCAGCATTTT,CASSRTASGLQHF,TRBJ1-5,few,TRBV6-5,.
TGTGCCAGCAGCTTGGATGGAGGGGGCTGGACCGGGGAGCTGTTTTTT,CASSLDGGGWTGELFF,TRBJ2-2,once,TRBV5-5,.
TGTGCCAGCAGCTTACTGGCGGGTGAGGGCCGGAGCTCTGGAAACACCATATATTTT,CASSLLAGEGRSSGNTIYF,TRBJ1-3,.,TRBV7-8,.
TGTGCCAGCAGTTACGGGACGCCCGAGACTGAAGCTTTCTTT,CASSYGTPETEAFF,TRBJ1-1,.,TRBV6-6,.
TGTGCCACCAGCAGCCAGGGTAGTGTGGGTGAAAAACTGTTTTTT,CATSSQGSVGEKLFF,TRBJ1-4,.,TRBV15,.
TGTGCCAGCAGACTAATCAGGGACAGGGGCTACGAGCAGTACTTC,CASRLIRDRGYEQYF,TRBJ2-7,.,TRBV2,TRBD1
TGTGCCAGCAGTCGTACAGGGGACTCCTACGAGCAGTACTTC,CASSRTGDSYEQYF,TRBJ2-7,.,TRBV27,TRBD1
TGTGCCAGTACTTTGGGGGGGCCAGGTGATACGCAGTATTTT,CASTLGGPGDTQYF,TRBJ2-3,.,TRBV19,.
TGTGCCAGCAGTTTGGGTGCGAACACCGGGGAGCTGTTTTTT,CASSLGANTGELFF,TRBJ2-2,.,TRBV27,.
TGTGCCTGGAGGTCCCGGGGGGACAATGAGCAGTTCTTC,CAWRSRGDNEQFF,TRBJ2-1,.,TRBV30,TRBD2
TGCGCCAGCAGTGAGCAGGGGGCAGATACGCAGTATTTT,CASSEQGADTQYF,TRBJ2-3,.,TRBV10-1,TRBD1
TGTGCCAGTAGTATACGAAACAAAAATGGCATTCAGTACTTC,CASSIRNKNGIQYF,TRBJ2-4,.,TRBV19,.
TGTGCCAGCAGCAAGGACAGGGGGGCCTCCTACGAGCAGTACTTC,CASSKDRGASYEQYF,TRBJ2-7,.,TRBV11-1,TRBD1